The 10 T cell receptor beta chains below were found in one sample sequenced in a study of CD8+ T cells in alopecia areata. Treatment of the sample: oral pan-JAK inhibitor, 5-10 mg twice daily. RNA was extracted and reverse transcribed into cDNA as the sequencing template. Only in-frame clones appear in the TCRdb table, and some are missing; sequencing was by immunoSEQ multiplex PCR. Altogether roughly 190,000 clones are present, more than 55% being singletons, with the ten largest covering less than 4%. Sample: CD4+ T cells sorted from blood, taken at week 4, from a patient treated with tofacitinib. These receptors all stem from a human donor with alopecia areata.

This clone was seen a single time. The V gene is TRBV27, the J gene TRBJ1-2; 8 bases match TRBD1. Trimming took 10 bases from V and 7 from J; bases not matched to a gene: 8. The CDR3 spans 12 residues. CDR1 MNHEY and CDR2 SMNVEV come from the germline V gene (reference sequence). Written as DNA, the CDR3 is TGTGCCACCCAGAGACAGGGGTTTGGCTACACCTTC. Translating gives CATQRQGFGYTF.

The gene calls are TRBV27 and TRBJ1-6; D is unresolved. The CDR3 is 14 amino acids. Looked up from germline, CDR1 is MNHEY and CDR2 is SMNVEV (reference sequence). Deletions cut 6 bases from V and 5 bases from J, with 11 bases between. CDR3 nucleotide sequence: TGTGCCAGCAGCCCAAGTTTCAATAATTCACCCCTCCACTTT. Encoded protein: CASSPSFNNSPLHF.

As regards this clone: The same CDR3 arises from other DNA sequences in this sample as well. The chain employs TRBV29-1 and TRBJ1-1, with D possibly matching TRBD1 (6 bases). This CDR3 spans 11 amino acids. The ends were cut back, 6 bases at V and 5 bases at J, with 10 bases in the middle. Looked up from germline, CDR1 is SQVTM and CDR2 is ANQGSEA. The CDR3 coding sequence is TGCAGCGTCGAGGGGGGAACTGAAGCTTTCTTT. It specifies CSVEGGTEAFF.

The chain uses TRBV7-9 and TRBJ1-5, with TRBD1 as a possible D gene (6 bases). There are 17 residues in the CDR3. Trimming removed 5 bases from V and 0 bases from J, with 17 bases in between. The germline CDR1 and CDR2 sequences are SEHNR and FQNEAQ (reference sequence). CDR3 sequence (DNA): TGTGCCAGCAGCCCACGGGGCAGGGGCTATAGCAATCAGCCCCAGCATTTT. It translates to CASSPRGRGYSNQPQHF.

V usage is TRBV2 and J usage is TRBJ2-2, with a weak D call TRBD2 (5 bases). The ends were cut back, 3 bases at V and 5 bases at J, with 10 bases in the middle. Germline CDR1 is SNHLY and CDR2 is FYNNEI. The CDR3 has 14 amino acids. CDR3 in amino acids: CASSDFSGTGELFF. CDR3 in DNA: TGTGCCAGCAGTGATTTTTCGGGGACCGGGGAGCTGTTTTTT.

Here the CDR3 DNA reads TGTGCCAGCAGTGCGGACAGTTCCACTGAAGCTTTCTTT. This gives the protein CASSADSSTEAFF. V usage is TRBV6-1 and J usage is TRBJ1-1; perhaps TRBD1 as D (6 bases). Between the trimmed V and J ends, which lost 4 bases and 4 bases, there was a span of 10 bases. This CDR3 is 13 amino acids long. Germline CDR1 and CDR2: MNHNS and SASEGT.

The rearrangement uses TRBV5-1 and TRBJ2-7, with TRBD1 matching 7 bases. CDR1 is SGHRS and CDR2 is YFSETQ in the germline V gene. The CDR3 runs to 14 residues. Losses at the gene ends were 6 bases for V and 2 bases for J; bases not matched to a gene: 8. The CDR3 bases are TGCGCCAGCACCCCCACTGACAGGGCCTACGAGCAGTACTTC. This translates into CASTPTDRAYEQYF.

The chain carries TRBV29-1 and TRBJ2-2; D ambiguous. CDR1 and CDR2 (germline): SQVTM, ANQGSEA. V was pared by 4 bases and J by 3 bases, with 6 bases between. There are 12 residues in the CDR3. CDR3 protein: CSVGGDTGELFF. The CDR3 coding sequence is TGCAGCGTTGGGGGTGACACCGGGGAGCTGTTTTTT.

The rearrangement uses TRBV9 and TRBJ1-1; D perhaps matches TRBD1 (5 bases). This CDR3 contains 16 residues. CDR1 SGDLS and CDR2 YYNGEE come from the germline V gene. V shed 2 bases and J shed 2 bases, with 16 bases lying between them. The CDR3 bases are TGTGCCAGCAGCGTGATTGTAGGGGTTTTAAACACTGAAGCTTTCTTT. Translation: CASSVIVGVLNTEAFF.

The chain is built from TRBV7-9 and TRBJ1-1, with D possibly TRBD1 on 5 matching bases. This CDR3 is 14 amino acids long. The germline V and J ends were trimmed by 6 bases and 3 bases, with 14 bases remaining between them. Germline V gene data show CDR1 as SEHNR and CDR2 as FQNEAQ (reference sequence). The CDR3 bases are TGTGCCAGCAGTTATACAGGTGGCGACACTGAAGCTTTCTTT. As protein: CASSYTGGDTEAFF.